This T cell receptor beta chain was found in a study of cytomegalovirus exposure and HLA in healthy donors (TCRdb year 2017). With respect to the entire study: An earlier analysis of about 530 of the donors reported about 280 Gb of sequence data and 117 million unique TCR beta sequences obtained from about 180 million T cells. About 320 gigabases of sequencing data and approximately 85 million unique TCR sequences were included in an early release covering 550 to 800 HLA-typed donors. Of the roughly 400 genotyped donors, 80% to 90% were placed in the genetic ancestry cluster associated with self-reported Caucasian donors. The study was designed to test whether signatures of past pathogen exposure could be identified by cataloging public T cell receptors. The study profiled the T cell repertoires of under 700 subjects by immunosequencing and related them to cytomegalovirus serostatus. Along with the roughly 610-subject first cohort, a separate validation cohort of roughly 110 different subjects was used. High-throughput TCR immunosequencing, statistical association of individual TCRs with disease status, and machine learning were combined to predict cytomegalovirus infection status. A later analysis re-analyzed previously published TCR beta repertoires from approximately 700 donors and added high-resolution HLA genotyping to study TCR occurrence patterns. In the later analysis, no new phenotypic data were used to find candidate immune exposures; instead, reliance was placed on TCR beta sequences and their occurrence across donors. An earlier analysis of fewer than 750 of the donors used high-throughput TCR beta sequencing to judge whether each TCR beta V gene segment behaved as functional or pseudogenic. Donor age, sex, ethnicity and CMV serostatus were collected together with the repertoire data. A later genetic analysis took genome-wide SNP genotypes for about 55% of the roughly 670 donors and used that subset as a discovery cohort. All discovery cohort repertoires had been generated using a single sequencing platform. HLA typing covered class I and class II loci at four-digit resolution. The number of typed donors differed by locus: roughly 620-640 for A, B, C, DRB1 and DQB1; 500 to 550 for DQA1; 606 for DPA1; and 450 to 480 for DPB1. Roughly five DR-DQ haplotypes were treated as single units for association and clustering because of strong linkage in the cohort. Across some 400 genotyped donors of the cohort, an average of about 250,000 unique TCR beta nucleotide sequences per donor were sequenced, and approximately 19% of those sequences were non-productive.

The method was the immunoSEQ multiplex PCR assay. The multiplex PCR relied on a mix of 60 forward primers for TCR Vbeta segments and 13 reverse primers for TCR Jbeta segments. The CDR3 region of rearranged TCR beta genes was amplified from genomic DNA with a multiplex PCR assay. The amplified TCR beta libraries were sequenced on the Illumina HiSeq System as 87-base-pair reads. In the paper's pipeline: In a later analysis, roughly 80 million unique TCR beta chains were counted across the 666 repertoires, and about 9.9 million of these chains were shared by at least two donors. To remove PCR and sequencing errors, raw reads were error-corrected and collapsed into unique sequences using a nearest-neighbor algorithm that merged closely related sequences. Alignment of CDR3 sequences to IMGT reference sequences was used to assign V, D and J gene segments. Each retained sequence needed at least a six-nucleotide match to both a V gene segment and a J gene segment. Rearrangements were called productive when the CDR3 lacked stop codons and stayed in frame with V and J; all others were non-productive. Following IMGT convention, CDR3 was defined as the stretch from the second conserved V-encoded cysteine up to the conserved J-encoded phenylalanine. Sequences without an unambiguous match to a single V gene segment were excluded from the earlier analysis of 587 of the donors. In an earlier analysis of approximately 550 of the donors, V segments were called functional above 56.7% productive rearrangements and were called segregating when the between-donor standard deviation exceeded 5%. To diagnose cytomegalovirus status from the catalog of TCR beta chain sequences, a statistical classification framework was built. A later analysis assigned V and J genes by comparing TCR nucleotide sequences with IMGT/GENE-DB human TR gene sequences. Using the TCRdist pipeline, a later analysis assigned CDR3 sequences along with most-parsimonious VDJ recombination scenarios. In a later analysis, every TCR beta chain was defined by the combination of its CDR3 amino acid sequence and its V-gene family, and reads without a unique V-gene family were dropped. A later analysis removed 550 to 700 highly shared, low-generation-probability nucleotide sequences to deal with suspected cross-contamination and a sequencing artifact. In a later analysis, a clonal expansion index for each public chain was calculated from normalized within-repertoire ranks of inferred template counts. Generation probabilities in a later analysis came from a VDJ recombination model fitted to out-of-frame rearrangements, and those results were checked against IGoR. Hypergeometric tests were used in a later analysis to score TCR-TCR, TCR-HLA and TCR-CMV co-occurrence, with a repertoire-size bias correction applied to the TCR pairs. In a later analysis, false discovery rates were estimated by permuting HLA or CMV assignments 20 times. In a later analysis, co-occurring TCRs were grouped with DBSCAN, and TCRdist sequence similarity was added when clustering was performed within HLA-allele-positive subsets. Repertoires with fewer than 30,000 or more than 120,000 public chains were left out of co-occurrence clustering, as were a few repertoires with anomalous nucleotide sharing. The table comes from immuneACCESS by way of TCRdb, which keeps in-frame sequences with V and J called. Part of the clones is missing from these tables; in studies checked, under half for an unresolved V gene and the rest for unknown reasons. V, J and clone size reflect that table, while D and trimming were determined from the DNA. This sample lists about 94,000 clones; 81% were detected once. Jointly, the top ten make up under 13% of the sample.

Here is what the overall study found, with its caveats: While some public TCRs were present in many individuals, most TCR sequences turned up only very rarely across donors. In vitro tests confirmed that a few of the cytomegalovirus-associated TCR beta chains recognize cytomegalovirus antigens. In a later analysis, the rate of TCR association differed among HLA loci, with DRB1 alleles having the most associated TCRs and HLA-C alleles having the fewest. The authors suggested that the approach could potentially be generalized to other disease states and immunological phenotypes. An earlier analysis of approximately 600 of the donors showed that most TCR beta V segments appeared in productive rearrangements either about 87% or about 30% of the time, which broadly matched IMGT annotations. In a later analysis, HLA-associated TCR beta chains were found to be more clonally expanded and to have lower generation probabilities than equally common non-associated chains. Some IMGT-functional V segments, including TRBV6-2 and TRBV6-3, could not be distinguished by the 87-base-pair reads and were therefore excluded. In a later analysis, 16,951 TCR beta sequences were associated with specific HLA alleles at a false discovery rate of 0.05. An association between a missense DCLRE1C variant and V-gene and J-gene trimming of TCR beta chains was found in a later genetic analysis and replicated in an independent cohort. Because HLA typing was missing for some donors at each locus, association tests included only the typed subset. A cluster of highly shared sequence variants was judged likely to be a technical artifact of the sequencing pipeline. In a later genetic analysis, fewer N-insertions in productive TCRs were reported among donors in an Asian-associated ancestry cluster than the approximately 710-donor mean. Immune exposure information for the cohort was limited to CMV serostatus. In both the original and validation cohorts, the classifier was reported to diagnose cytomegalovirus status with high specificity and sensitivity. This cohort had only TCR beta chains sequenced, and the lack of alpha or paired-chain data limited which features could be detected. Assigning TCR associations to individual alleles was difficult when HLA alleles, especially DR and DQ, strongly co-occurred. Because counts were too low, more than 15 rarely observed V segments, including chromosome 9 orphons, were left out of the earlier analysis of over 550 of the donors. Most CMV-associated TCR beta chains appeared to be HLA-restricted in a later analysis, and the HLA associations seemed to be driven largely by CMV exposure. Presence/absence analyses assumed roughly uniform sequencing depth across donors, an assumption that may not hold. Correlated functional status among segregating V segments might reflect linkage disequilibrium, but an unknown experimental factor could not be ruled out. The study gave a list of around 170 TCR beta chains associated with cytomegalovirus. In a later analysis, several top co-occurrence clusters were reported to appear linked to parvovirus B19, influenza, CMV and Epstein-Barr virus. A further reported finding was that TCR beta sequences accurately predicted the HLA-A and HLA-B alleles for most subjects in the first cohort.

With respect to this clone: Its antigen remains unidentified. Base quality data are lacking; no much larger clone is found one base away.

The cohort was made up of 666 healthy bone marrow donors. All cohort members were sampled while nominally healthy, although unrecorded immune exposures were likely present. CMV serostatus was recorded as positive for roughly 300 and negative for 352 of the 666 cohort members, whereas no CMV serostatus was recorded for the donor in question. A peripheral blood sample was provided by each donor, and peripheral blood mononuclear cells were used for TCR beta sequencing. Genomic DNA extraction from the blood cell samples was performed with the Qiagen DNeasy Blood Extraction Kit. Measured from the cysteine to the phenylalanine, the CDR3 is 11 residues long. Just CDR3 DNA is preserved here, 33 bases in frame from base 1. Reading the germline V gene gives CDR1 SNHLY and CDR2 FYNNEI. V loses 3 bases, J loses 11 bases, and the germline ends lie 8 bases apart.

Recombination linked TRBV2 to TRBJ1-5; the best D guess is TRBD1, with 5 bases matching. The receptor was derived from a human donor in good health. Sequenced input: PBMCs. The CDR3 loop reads CASSEEGSQHF. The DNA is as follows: TGTGCCAGCAGTGAGGAGGGGTCCCAGCATTTT.